This T cell receptor beta chain emerged from a study of neurological immune-mediated disorders. There are many counts of this clonotype. Regarding time point: technical triplicate 1. TCRdb called the 5' RACE reads again in MiXCR, with one record for every CDR3 protein. Among roughly 25,000 distinct CDR3 sequences listed, around 14% were seen once. CDR3 size: 15 residues. Per germline, CDR1 DFQATT and CDR2 SNEGSKA (reference sequence). The V and J ends lost 5 bases and 2 bases, in that order; junction bases with no gene match: 10. Sequencing was performed on CD4+ T cells from blood. This TCR was sampled from a female donor with HTLV-1-associated myelopathy (HAM/TSP). The chain recombines TRBV20-1 with TRBJ2-3; 7 nucleotides match TRBD2. As DNA, the CDR3 is TGCAGTGCTTCCTCAGCGGGGTCTTCCACAGATACGCAGTATTTT. Encoded protein: CSASSAGSSTDTQYF.